This T cell receptor (beta chain) appears in the sequencing data of a study of blood T cells in healthy people across ages. Whole-study results and caveats: Reliance upon unsorted PBMCs precluded definitive naive versus antigen-experienced comparison.

This CDR3 has 15 residues. The germline CDR1 and CDR2 sequences are MGHRA and YSYEKL. V gave up 4 bases and J gave up 8 bases, with 17 bases separating them. Concerning this clonotype: Its antigen is as yet unknown.

Primers used in a second PCR of roughly 6 to 12 cycles were a sample-barcoded 5' primer and a J-beta primer mix. One entry per CDR3 protein, called by TCRdb with MiXCR from the 5' RACE reads. The sample contains about 730,000 distinct CDR3 sequences, 40% to 45% of which appear only once. The chain recombines TRBV4-1 with TRBJ1-4, with D possibly TRBD1 on 5 matching bases. This clonotype was obtained from an older woman in good health. Sample: blood. The CDR3 sequence is CASSPDIGPYEKLFF. In DNA form, the CDR3 reads TGCGCCAGCAGCCCGGACATTGGTCCTTACGAAAAACTGTTTTTT.